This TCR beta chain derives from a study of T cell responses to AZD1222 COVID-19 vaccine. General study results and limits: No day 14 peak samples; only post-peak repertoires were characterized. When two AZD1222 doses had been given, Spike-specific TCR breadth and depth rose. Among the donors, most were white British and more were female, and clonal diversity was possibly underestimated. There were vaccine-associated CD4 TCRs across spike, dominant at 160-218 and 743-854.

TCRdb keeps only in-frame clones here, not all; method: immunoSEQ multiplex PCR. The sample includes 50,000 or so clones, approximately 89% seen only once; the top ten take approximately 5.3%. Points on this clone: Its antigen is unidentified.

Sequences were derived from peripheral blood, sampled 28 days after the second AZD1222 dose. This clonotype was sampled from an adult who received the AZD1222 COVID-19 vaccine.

The CDR3, as DNA: TGTGCCAGCAGTTACGGAGGCAGGGGGCGCGAAGGCATTCAGTACTTC. Its protein product is CASSYGGRGREGIQYF. The chain has TRBV6-5 and TRBJ2-4; TRBD1 matches at 8 bases. V gave up 2 bases and J gave up 9 bases; unmatched junction bases: 12. Germline values: CDR1 MNHEY, CDR2 SVGAGI. The CDR3 loop spans 16 amino acids.